Listed below are T cell receptor beta chains from one sample, sequenced in a study of cytomegalovirus exposure and HLA in healthy donors. Data came from immunoSEQ multiplex PCR; TCRdb stores just in-frame clones and leaves some out. The sample contains over 200,000 clones, 75% to 80% of which appear only once. Sequencing was carried out using PBMCs. Every receptor here comes from a male donor in good health and CMV-seronegative. Both conserved end residues are part of each CDR3. D genes are given only for firm matches. Size is omitted from some rows. Given values are once, few, many or a class for expanded clones.

>-|TRBV10-3|-|TRBJ1-1
CAISDHPGGTTGTEAFF
TGTGCCATCAGTGACCACCCCGGGGGGACGACGGGCACTGAAGCTTTCTTT
>-|TRBV2|TRBD1|TRBJ2-7
CASLGQGAREQYF
TGTGCCAGCCTGGGACAGGGGGCGCGGGAGCAGTACTTC
>-|TRBV7-3|TRBD2|TRBJ2-4
CASSPTSGNGAQYF
TGTGCCAGCAGCCCCACTAGCGGGAACGGTGCTCAGTACTTC
>-|TRBV30|TRBD1|TRBJ1-5
CAWSIRGRSYNQPQHF
TGTGCCTGGAGTATCAGGGGGCGTTCATACAATCAGCCCCAGCATTTT
>-|TRBV19|-|TRBJ1-2
CASSVRGDGYTF
TGTGCCAGTAGTGTCCGGGGGGATGGCTACACCTTC
>-|TRBV27|-|TRBJ2-3
CASSSSSGGETDTQYF
TGTGCCAGCAGTTCAAGTAGCGGCGGGGAGACAGATACGCAGTATTTT
>once|TRBV4-3|TRBD2|TRBJ2-3
CASSPGTSGVTDTQYF
TGCGCCAGCAGCCCGGGAACTAGCGGGGTCACAGATACGCAGTATTTT
>-|TRBV4-3|TRBD2|TRBJ2-7
CASSQDSRGGYEQYF
TGCGCCAGCAGCCAAGATAGCCGGGGGGGATACGAGCAGTACTTC
>-|TRBV29-1|TRBD1|TRBJ1-4
CSVEVGTATNEKLFF
TGCAGCGTTGAAGTCGGGACAGCAACTAATGAAAAACTGTTTTTT
>once|TRBV2|TRBD1|TRBJ2-2
CASSVGTGGNGELFF
TGTGCCAGCAGTGTAGGGACAGGGGGGAACGGGGAGCTGTTTTTT
>-|TRBV7-3|-|TRBJ2-3
CASSHRSGGVDTQYF
TGTGCCAGCAGTCACCGGTCGGGGGGCGTTGATACGCAGTATTTT
>-|TRBV29-1|TRBD1|TRBJ2-5
CSVSIGTGKETQYF
TGCAGCGTCTCGATCGGGACAGGGAAAGAGACCCAGTACTTC
>-|TRBV12-5|-|TRBJ1-1
CASGAEGQNTEAFF
TGTGCTAGTGGCGCGGAGGGGCAGAACACTGAAGCTTTCTTT
>-|TRBV28|-|TRBJ2-5
CASSQSGPGQETQYF
TGTGCCAGCAGTCAATCTGGGCCAGGGCAAGAGACCCAGTACTTC
>-|TRBV19|TRBD1|TRBJ1-1
CASLRTGGFPEAFF
TGTGCCAGTCTACGGACAGGGGGATTCCCCGAAGCTTTCTTT
>-|TRBV7-2|TRBD2|TRBJ2-3
CASSVSSGGAADTQYF
TGTGCCAGCAGCGTATCTAGCGGGGGGGCGGCAGATACGCAGTATTTT
>-|TRBV18|-|TRBJ1-1
CASSRTASENTEAFF
TGTGCCAGCTCAAGGACAGCTTCCGAGAACACTGAAGCTTTCTTT
>-|TRBV9|TRBD2|TRBJ2-1
CASSTTSGRYNEQFF
TGTGCCAGCAGCACCACTAGCGGGAGATACAATGAGCAGTTCTTC
>few|TRBV28|-|TRBJ1-1
CASSFIGGGWDTEAFF
TGTGCCAGCAGTTTTATTGGGGGGGGATGGGACACTGAAGCTTTCTTT
>-|TRBV7-2|TRBD1|TRBJ2-5
CASSFRQGETQYF
TGTGCCAGCAGCTTCCGACAGGGGGAGACCCAGTACTTC
>-|TRBV9|-|TRBJ2-1
CASSVGASGYNEQFF
TGTGCCAGCAGCGTAGGCGCATCAGGCTACAATGAGCAGTTCTTC
>-|TRBV7-9|TRBD1|TRBJ1-2
CSSSLGGQGYHYGYTF
TGTTCCAGCAGCTTAGGGGGACAGGGGTATCACTATGGCTACACCTTC
>-|TRBV7-9|TRBD1|TRBJ2-1
CASSPGQGDYNEQFF
TGTGCCAGCAGCCCAGGACAGGGGGATTACAATGAGCAGTTCTTC